The 32 T cell receptor beta chains below were found in one sample sequenced in a study of blood T cell repertoires in COVID-19. The assay was immunoSEQ multiplex PCR, and TCRdb's table has in-frame clones only and misses some. There are 250,000 to 300,000 clones in the sample; about 86% occur only once, and 3.6% lies in the top ten. The sequenced sample consisted of peripheral blood. These receptor sequences come from a man younger than 35 with active or convalescent COVID-19.

The rearrangement uses TRBV11-2 and TRBJ2-3; the D is unclear. Trimming left V 5 bases short and J 2 bases short, with 11 bases between. The CDR3 totals 14 residues. From germline, CDR1 is SGHAT and CDR2 FQNNGV. CDR3 protein: CASSPYWATDTQYF. The CDR3 bases are TGTGCCAGCAGCCCATATTGGGCCACAGATACGCAGTATTTT.

The chain joins TRBV7-9 to TRBJ2-5; no clear D gene. From germline, CDR1 is SEHNR and CDR2 FQNEAQ (reference sequence). The germline V and J ends were trimmed by 5 bases and 2 bases, with 15 bases remaining between them. This CDR3 has 15 amino acids. The chain's CDR3 is CASSETRGSQETQYF. For the CDR3, the DNA is TGTGCCAGCAGCGAGACGCGAGGTTCACAAGAGACCCAGTACTTC.

Concerning this clone: Distinct nucleotide sequences in the sample also encode this CDR3. The chain combines TRBV5-1 with TRBJ2-7; 10 bases are a match to TRBD1. From germline, CDR1 is SGHRS and CDR2 YFSETQ. CDR3 length equals 14 residues. V lost 4 bases to trimming and J lost 3 bases; unmatched junction nucleotides: 4. CDR3 sequence: CASSPGQGFYEQYF. Here the CDR3 DNA reads TGCGCCAGCAGCCCGGGACAGGGGTTCTACGAGCAGTACTTC.

V is TRBV28 and J is TRBJ1-6, with 8 bases identical to TRBD1. The CDR3 is made up of 12 amino acids. V lost 8 bases to trimming and J lost 9 bases; unmatched junction nucleotides: 3. CDR1 is MDHEN, CDR2 SYDVKM, per germline. DNA for the CDR3: TGTGCCAGCCAGGGGGCGGGTTCACCCCTCCACTTT. Its translation: CASQGAGSPLHF.

The chain uses TRBV10-3 and TRBJ2-6; D not certain. In germline, CDR1 is ENHRY, CDR2 SYGVKD. The CDR3 runs 14 residues. V was cut by 2 bases and J by 3 bases, with 5 bases left in between. CDR3: CAISEEDGANVLTF. The CDR3 DNA follows: TGTGCCATCAGTGAGGAGGATGGGGCCAACGTCCTGACTTTC.

The rearrangement joins TRBV18 to TRBJ2-7; 9 positions agree with TRBD2. V was pared by 3 bases and J by 6 bases, with 6 bases of the junction left unmatched. There are 14 residues in the CDR3. From germline, CDR1 is KGHSH and CDR2 LQKENI. CDR3 region: CASSPSSGIGEQYF. The CDR3 nucleotides read TGTGCCAGCTCACCTTCTAGCGGGATAGGCGAGCAGTACTTC.

The J gene is TRBJ2-7, the V gene TRBV19, with 11 bases that match TRBD2. The CDR3 has 14 residues. J gave up 7 bases and V 3 bases, and 5 bases lay outside the gene matches. Per germline, CDR1 LNHDA and CDR2 SQIVND (reference sequence). The CDR3 here is CASSILAGGREQYF. The CDR3 nucleotides read TGTGCCAGTAGTATTCTAGCGGGAGGAAGAGAGCAGTACTTC.

This chain joins TRBV6-5 and TRBJ1-2, with 10 bases that match TRBD1. V was pared by 2 bases and J by 4 bases, with 7 bases of the junction left unmatched. CDR1 and CDR2 (germline): MNHEY, SVGAGI. The length of the CDR3 is 16 residues. The CDR3 spells CASSYGGQGPRYGYTF. DNA of the CDR3: TGTGCCAGCAGTTACGGGGGACAGGGGCCCCGCTATGGCTACACCTTC.

The chain couples TRBV24-1 to TRBJ2-1; D ambiguous. The CDR3 totals 11 residues. Germline V gene lookup returns CDR1 KGHDR and CDR2 SFDVKD. Trimming removed 9 bases at V and 8 bases at J, with 10 bases between. CDR3: CATGLIHEQFF. DNA of the CDR3: TGTGCCACCGGGCTTATCCATGAGCAGTTCTTC.

This sequence joins TRBV6-1 and TRBJ2-3; D unclear. CDR1 is MNHNS and CDR2 is SASEGT in the germline V gene. V gave up 1 base and J gave up 9 bases, with 23 bases separating them. The CDR3 is 17 amino acids. The CDR3, as DNA: TGTGCCAGCAGTGAAGGGCCGTCAGCCGACTCCCTTATGACGCAGTATTTT. Protein sequence: CASSEGPSADSLMTQYF.

This clone was picked up one time. The rearrangement uses TRBV5-1 and TRBJ2-5; TRBD1 aligns across 11 bases. Germline CDR1 is SGHRS and CDR2 is YFSETQ. The CDR3 is 16 amino acids. The V gene end was trimmed by 4 bases and the J gene end by 1 base; junction bases not matched to a gene: 6. CDR3 residues: CASSLAGTGGQETQYF. CDR3 DNA: TGCGCCAGCAGCCTAGCCGGGACAGGGGGCCAAGAGACCCAGTACTTC.

This clone was seen only once. This chain links TRBV2 with TRBJ1-2; D possibly corresponds to TRBD1 (5 bases). Trimming took 5 bases from V and 8 from J, leaving 15 bases between them. This CDR3 is 13 amino acids long. Germline CDR1 SNHLY, CDR2 FYNNEI. The CDR3 is CASSIGDLGGYTF. DNA of the CDR3: TGTGCCAGCAGTATAGGGGATCTGGGAGGCTACACCTTC.

The chain couples TRBV5-1 to TRBJ2-2, with D tentatively TRBD1 (6 bases). Germline loops: CDR1 SGHRS, CDR2 YFSETQ. This CDR3 spans 15 amino acids. Trimming left V 4 bases short and J 6 bases short, with 16 bases between. CDR3 DNA: TGCGCCAGCAGCCGGGCCACGACAGGCGCCGGGGAGCTGTTTTTT. Translation: CASSRATTGAGELFF. The whole variable domain, filled in from reference TRBV5-1 and TRBJ2-2, reads KAGVTQTPRYLIKTRGQQVTLSCSPISGHRSVSWYQQTPGQGLQFLFEYFSETQRNKGNFPGRFSGRQFSNSRSEMNVSTLELGDSALYLCASSRATTGAGELFFGEGSRLTVL.

The chain recombines TRBV19 with TRBJ2-7, with 7 bases lining up with TRBD2. From germline, CDR1 is LNHDA and CDR2 SQIVND (reference sequence). Losses at the gene ends were 9 bases for V and 2 bases for J; bases not matched to a gene: 10. The CDR3 extends over 14 amino acids. CDR3 in amino acids: CASTQRELPYEQYF. CDR3 coding DNA: TGTGCCAGCACACAGCGGGAATTACCCTACGAGCAGTACTTC.

V and J are TRBV28 and TRBJ1-3; the match to TRBD1 covers 8 bases. The CDR3 loop spans 14 amino acids. With 6 bases clipped from V and 2 bases from J, the junction kept 3 bases outside the gene matches. The germline V gene has CDR1 MDHEN and CDR2 SYDVKM. The CDR3 DNA is TGTGCCAGCAGACAGGGGGGCCCTGGAAACACCATATATTTT. This sequence encodes CASRQGGPGNTIYF.

Concerning this clone itself: The germline gene is not matched at one end of the junction; a read error may be the cause. The chain has TRBV2 and TRBJ1-5, with D hard to call. This CDR3 spans 14 amino acids. Germline V gene lookup returns CDR1 SNHLY and CDR2 FYNNEI. In nucleotides, the CDR3 is TGTGCCAGCAGCGAAGAAACAAGCAATCAGCCCCAGCATTTT. Residues: CASSEETSNQPQHF.

CDR3 DNA: TGTGCCAGCAGCCCAGGGACTAGCGGGGCGAATACGCAGTATTTT. Translation gives CASSPGTSGANTQYF. V is TRBV5-4 and J is TRBJ2-3; TRBD2 agrees at 13 bases. The V and J ends lost 4 bases and 7 bases, in that order; junction bases with no gene match: 6. The CDR3 is made up of 15 amino acids. CDR1 and CDR2 (germline): SGHNT, YYREEE (reference sequence). The variable domain in full, with the rest retrieved from reference TRBV5-4 and TRBJ2-3, is ETGVTQSPTHLIKTRGQQVTLRCSSQSGHNTVSWYQQALGQGPQFIFQYYREEENGRGNFPPRFSGLQFPNYSSELNVNALELDDSALYLCASSPGTSGANTQYFGPGTRLTVL.

This clone showed up just once. V gene TRBV6-2 or TRBV6-3 combines with J gene TRBJ2-7; 9 nucleotides agree with TRBD2. Germline-derived CDR1 and CDR2 are MNHEY and SVGEGT. V was clipped by 5 bases and J by 8 bases; unmatched bases: 13. The CDR3 is 15 amino acids. The CDR3 DNA is TGTGCCAGCAGTCACCGACTAGCGGAGCCTAGAAAGCAGTACTTC. Translating gives CASSHRLAEPRKQYF.

This chain links TRBV7-7 with TRBJ2-5; D possibly corresponds to TRBD2 (6 bases). V lost 5 bases and J 5 bases, leaving 12 bases between the germline ends. The V gene's germline CDR1 is SSHAT and CDR2 FNYEAQ (reference sequence). The length of the CDR3 is 13 residues. CDR3 sequence (DNA): TGTGCCAGCAGCCCGACTAGACTGGAGACCCAGTACTTC. Protein: CASSPTRLETQYF.

The table lists this clone with a few counts. The V and J genes are TRBV30 and TRBJ2-2; the match to TRBD1 covers 9 bases. V was clipped by 4 bases and J by 6 bases; unmatched bases: 3. The CDR3 contains 13 residues. Germline-derived CDR1 and CDR2 are GTSNPN and SVGIG (reference sequence). DNA of the CDR3: TGTGCCTGGATTAGGACAGGGGCCGGGGAGCTGTTTTTT. This translates into CAWIRTGAGELFF.

V is TRBV30 and J is TRBJ1-2, with 9 nucleotides matching TRBD1. The CDR3 runs 11 residues. Germline CDR1 is GTSNPN and CDR2 is SVGIG (reference sequence). The junction had 1 base not matched to a gene; V was cut back by 5 bases and J by 6 bases. CDR3 loop: CAWGTGNGYTF. The CDR3 bases are TGTGCCTGGGGGACAGGGAATGGCTACACCTTC.

The chain combines TRBV2 with TRBJ2-3; 14 nucleotides agree with TRBD2. J lost 3 bases, V lost 10 bases, and 12 bases had no gene match. Germline-derived CDR1 and CDR2 are SNHLY and FYNNEI. This CDR3 spans 17 amino acids. The CDR3 bases are TGTGCCACGGGGTGGACTAGCGGGGGGTATCGAACAGATACGCAGTATTTT. It specifies CATGWTSGGYRTDTQYF.

The CDR3 reads CAWSPTGGYGYTF. CDR3 sequence (DNA): TGTGCCTGGAGTCCGACAGGGGGCTATGGCTACACCTTC. The chain couples TRBV30 to TRBJ1-2; 9 bases align to TRBD1. V was clipped by 2 bases and J by 4 bases; unmatched bases: 2. The CDR3 is 13 amino acids. Germline CDR1 is GTSNPN and CDR2 is SVGIG (reference sequence).

The chain joins TRBV28 to TRBJ2-7; 9 nucleotides agree with TRBD1. The germline V gene has CDR1 MDHEN and CDR2 SYDVKM. The CDR3 length is 15 residues. Germline trimming cut 8 bases from V and 1 base from J; bases unmatched to any gene: 9. CDR3: CASYSGQGLSYEQYF. DNA of the CDR3: TGTGCCAGCTACTCGGGACAGGGCTTATCCTACGAGCAGTACTTC.

V usage is TRBV27 and J usage is TRBJ1-5, with D possibly being TRBD1 (6 bases). Between the trimmed V and J ends, which lost 4 bases and 0 bases, there was a span of 10 bases. The CDR3 covers 15 residues. The germline gives CDR1 MNHEY, CDR2 SMNVEV (reference sequence). The CDR3 spells CASSSGTSSNQPQHF. In DNA, the CDR3 is TGTGCCAGCAGTTCAGGGACATCTAGCAATCAGCCCCAGCATTTT.

This chain connects TRBV6-6 to TRBJ1-2, with 8 bases lining up with TRBD1. Trimming at V came to 8 bases and at J to 13 bases, leaving 15 bases not matched to a gene. This CDR3 has 13 amino acids. Germline-derived CDR1 and CDR2 are MNHNY and SVGAGI (reference sequence). CDR3 sequence: CASGRETGEDRTF. DNA of the CDR3: TGTGCCAGCGGACGTGAGACAGGGGAGGATCGCACCTTC.

This chain connects TRBV24-1 to TRBJ2-2; 12 nucleotides agree with TRBD1. CDR1 is KGHDR and CDR2 is SFDVKD in the germline V gene. This CDR3 is 17 amino acids long. The J segment lost 6 bases and the V segment lost 5 bases, leaving 9 bases of the junction unmatched. DNA of the CDR3: TGTGCCACCAGTGGGACCCCAGGGGACAGGGGGCCCGGGGAGCTGTTTTTT. Encoded protein: CATSGTPGDRGPGELFF.

The chain joins TRBV6-5 to TRBJ1-2; 9 nucleotides line up with TRBD1. From germline, CDR1 is MNHEY and CDR2 SVGAGI. The CDR3 consists of 14 residues. V trimming: 5 bases; J trimming: 6 bases; junction bases outside the gene matches: 7. CDR3 loop: CASSPVDRGNGYTF. The CDR3 nucleotides read TGTGCCAGCAGTCCGGTGGACAGGGGAAATGGCTACACCTTC.

The chain carries TRBV10-3 and TRBJ2-2; D remains ambiguous. This CDR3 is 12 amino acids long. V shed 6 bases and J shed 6 bases, with 8 bases lying between them. The germline CDR1 and CDR2 sequences are ENHRY and SYGVKD. The CDR3 protein is CAISITSGELFF. In nucleotides, the CDR3 is TGTGCCATCAGCATTACTTCCGGGGAGCTGTTTTTT.

The V call is TRBV30, the J call TRBJ2-7; no clear D. V gave up 1 base and J gave up 2 bases, with 15 bases separating them. The CDR3 sequence is 15 residues long. Germline lookup yields CDR1 GTSNPN and CDR2 SVGIG (reference sequence). The CDR3 nucleotides read TGTGCCTGGAGTGCTGACACCTATATTGCCTACGAGCAGTACTTC. As protein: CAWSADTYIAYEQYF.

The gene calls are TRBV19 and TRBJ1-2; D is unresolved. The V gene's germline CDR1 is LNHDA and CDR2 SQIVND (reference sequence). V was trimmed by 0 bases and J by 5 bases, leaving 10 bases between them. This CDR3 has 14 residues. DNA for the CDR3: TGTGCCAGTAGTATAGATCGGGGATCGTATGGCTACACCTTC. Residues: CASSIDRGSYGYTF. Looking up the rest from reference TRBV19 and TRBJ1-2 gives the full variable domain: DGGITQSPKYLFRKEGQNVTLSCEQNLNHDAMYWYRQDPGQGLRLIYYSQIVNDFQKGDIAEGYSVSREKKESFPLTVTSAQKNPTAFYLCASSIDRGSYGYTFGSGTRLTVV.

The chain recombines TRBV24-1 with TRBJ2-3; 11 bases fit TRBD2. Losses at the gene ends were 0 bases for V and 8 bases for J; bases not matched to a gene: 3. Looked up from germline, CDR1 is KGHDR and CDR2 is SFDVKD. This CDR3 region has 15 residues. CDR3 in amino acids: CATSDLTSGGGTQYF. CDR3 DNA sequence: TGTGCCACCAGTGATTTGACTAGCGGGGGAGGTACGCAGTATTTT.